This record looks at one T cell receptor beta chain sequence and its context. This record comes from a study of blood T cell repertoires in COVID-19. Whole-study context: Sample material is recorded as cDNA or gDNA derived from T cells, B-cell-depleted T cells, or PBMCs.

The CDR3 contains 13 residues. The V and J ends lost 5 bases and 8 bases, in that order; junction bases with no gene match: 9. Germline assignment: CDR1 SGHRS and CDR2 YFSETQ. Here immunoSEQ multiplex PCR was the method, and the copy in TCRdb shows in-frame clones only, minus some. The repertoire holds around 200,000 clones, with 80% to 90% as singletons. This chain uses TRBV5-1 with TRBJ1-2; 7 positions agree with TRBD1. Sample: PBMCs or T cells enriched from blood (not recorded which). The receptor comes from a young man who had recovered from COVID-19. DNA of the CDR3: TGCGCCAGCAGTTATGACAGGGTTGAGGGCTACACCTTC. It yields the protein CASSYDRVEGYTF.